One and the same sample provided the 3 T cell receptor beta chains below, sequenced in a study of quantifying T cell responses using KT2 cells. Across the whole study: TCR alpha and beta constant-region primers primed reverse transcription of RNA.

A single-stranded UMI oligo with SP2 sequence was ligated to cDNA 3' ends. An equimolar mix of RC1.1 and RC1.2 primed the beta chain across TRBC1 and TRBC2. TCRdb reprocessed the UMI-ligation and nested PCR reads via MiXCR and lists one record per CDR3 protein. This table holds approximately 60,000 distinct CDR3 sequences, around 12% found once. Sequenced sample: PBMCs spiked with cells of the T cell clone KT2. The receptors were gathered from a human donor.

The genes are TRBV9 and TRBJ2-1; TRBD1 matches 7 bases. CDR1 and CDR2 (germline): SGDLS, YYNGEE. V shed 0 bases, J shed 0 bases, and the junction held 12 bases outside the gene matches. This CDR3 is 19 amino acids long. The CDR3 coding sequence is TGTGCCAGCAGCGTAGCTACAGGGGATTCCATAAGCTCCTACAATGAGCAGTTCTTC. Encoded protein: CASSVATGDSISSYNEQFF.

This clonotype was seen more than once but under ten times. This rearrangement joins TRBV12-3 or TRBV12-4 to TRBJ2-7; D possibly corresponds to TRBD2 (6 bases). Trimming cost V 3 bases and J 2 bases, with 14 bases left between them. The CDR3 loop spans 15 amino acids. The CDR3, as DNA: TGTGCCAGCAGTTTGAGCGCGGCGGGAACCTACGAGCAGTACTTC. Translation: CASSLSAAGTYEQYF.

CDR3 loop: CASTKDGSQETQYF. Here the CDR3 DNA reads TGTGCCAGCACCAAGGACGGTTCACAAGAGACCCAGTACTTC. The gene calls are TRBV12-3 or TRBV12-4 and TRBJ2-5; D unclear. Trimming took off 7 bases at V and 2 bases at J, with 14 bases between the two ends. This CDR3 contains 14 residues.